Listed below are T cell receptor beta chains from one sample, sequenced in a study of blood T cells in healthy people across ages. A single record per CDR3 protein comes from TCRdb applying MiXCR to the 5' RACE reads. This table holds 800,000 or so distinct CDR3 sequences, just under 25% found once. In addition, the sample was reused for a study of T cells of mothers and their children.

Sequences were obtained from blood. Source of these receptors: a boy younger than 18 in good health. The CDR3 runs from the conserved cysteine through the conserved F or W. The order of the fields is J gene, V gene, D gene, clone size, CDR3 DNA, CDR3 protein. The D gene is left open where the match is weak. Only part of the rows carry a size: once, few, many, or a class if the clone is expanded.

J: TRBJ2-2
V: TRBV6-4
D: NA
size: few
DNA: TGTGCCAGCAGTCAGGGACCGGAGCTGTTTTTT
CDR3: CASSQGPELFF

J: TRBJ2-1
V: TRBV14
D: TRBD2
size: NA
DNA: TGTGCCAGCAGCCAACCGGGCGGGAGGGCCAGGGATGAGCAGTTCTTC
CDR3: CASSQPGGRARDEQFF

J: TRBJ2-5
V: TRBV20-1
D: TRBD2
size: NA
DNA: TGCAGTGCTACCGAAGGACTAGCGGGTTCCTTAGGGACCCAGTACTTC
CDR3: CSATEGLAGSLGTQYF

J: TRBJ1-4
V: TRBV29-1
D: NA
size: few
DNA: TGCAGCGTTGTTTTGGGGGCGACAACTAATGAAAAACTGTTTTTT
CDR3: CSVVLGATTNEKLFF

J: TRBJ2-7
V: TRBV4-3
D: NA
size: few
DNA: TGCGCCAGCAGCCAAGATTACAGCCCGCGAGAGGACGAGCAGTACTTC
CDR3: CASSQDYSPREDEQYF

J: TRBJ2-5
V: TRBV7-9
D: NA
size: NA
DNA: TGTGCCAGCAGGGCCACAGGGGAGACCCAGTACTTC
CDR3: CASRATGETQYF

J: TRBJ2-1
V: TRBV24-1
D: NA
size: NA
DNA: TGTGCCACCAGTGGGGCAGGGAGGTACAATGAGCAGTTCTTC
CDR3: CATSGAGRYNEQFF

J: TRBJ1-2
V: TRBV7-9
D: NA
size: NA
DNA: TGTGCCAGCAGCCTCGGGGATTCTTCTGGCTACACCTTC
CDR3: CASSLGDSSGYTF

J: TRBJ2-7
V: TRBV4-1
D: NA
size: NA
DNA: TGCGCCGGCAGCCAAGGGCAGGGAAGCTCCTACGAGCAGTACTTC
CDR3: CAGSQGQGSSYEQYF

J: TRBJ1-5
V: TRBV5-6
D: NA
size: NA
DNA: TGTGCCAGCAGCCAGGGGCACTTAAATCAGCCCCAGCATTTT
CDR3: CASSQGHLNQPQHF

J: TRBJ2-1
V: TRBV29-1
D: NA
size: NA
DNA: TGCAGCGTTGGCCGGGGGCTTTCCTACAATGAGCAGTTCTTC
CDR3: CSVGRGLSYNEQFF

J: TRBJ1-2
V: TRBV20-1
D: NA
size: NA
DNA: TGCAGTGCTAGCGACGGGAGGGGCTACACCTTC
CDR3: CSASDGRGYTF

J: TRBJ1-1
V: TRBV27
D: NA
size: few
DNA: TGTGCCAGCAGCATGAAAGGTGGGAACACTGAAGCTTTCTTT
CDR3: CASSMKGGNTEAFF

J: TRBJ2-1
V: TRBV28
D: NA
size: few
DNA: TGTGCCAGCAGTTTCGGTAGAGGTTGGAGCAATGAGCAGTTCTTC
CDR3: CASSFGRGWSNEQFF

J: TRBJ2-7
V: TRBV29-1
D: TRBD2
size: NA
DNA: TGCAGCGTTGCCCCCACTAGCGGGAGTAAAGGCGAGCAGTACTTC
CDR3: CSVAPTSGSKGEQYF

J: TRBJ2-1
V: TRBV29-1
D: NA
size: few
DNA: TGCAGCGTTGAATCTCAAAACGGCAATGAGCAGTTCTTC
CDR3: CSVESQNGNEQFF

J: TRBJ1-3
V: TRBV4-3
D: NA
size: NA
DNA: TGCGCCAGCAGCCAAGAGAGGCTCTCTGGAAACACCATATATTTT
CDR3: CASSQERLSGNTIYF

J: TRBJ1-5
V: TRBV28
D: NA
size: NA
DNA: TGTGCCAGCAGGTCCCATAGCAATCAGCCCCAGCATTTT
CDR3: CASRSHSNQPQHF